These T cell receptor beta chains were read from a single sample in a study of cytotoxic CD8 clonotypes in ibrutinib-treated CLL. Assay: immunoSEQ multiplex PCR; the TCRdb copy retains only in-frame clones and omits some. The profile covers approximately 140,000 clones, with around 77% appearing a single time and approximately 30% taken by the ten largest. The sequencing used PBMCs, collected after 12 months of ibrutinib treatment. The receptors come from a human donor with chronic lymphocytic leukemia. The CDR3 runs from the conserved cysteine through the conserved F or W. D genes are given only for firm matches. Clone size is given for some rows only: seen once, a few or many times, or a class if the clone is expanded.

d_call | j_call | cdr3_length | v_call | clone_size | cdr3_nt | cdr3_aa
TRBD1 | TRBJ1-5 | 16 | TRBV4-2 | few | TGTGCCAGCAGCCAAGATCTCGGGACAGGGCGGCAGCCCCAGCATTTT | CASSQDLGTGRQPQHF
TRBD1 | TRBJ1-5 | 14 | TRBV18 | . | TGTGCCAGCTCACCTGGGACAGACAATCAGCCCCAGCATTTT | CASSPGTDNQPQHF
TRBD1 | TRBJ2-7 | 14 | TRBV5-1 | . | TGCGCCAGCAAGCTGGTACAGGGGTCCGGCGAGCAGTACTTC | CASKLVQGSGEQYF
TRBD2 | TRBJ2-7 | 15 | TRBV27 | once | TGTGCCAGCCGCTCGGGACTAGCGGGGACCTACGAGCAGTACTTC | CASRSGLAGTYEQYF
TRBD1 | TRBJ1-1 | 15 | TRBV30 | . | TGTGCCTGGAGGGGGGACAGGGGGAGAGGCACTGAAGCTTTCTTT | CAWRGDRGRGTEAFF
TRBD2 | TRBJ2-1 | 15 | TRBV11-2 | once | TGTGCCAGCAGCTCCGGACTAGCGGGGCTAAATGAGCAGTTCTTC | CASSSGLAGLNEQFF
. | TRBJ2-7 | 15 | TRBV9 | . | TGTGCCAGCAGCGCGAGGGGCCCTGACGCCTACGAGCAGTACTTC | CASSARGPDAYEQYF
. | TRBJ2-2 | 13 | TRBV30 | . | TGTGCCTGGGCGACAGGGAACACCGGGGAGCTGTTTTTT | CAWATGNTGELFF
. | TRBJ2-3 | 11 | TRBV7-9 | . | TGTGCCAGCACCCCGGGTGATACGCAGTATTTT | CASTPGDTQYF
. | TRBJ1-2 | 13 | TRBV5-1 | . | TGCGCCAGCAGCGTTGTCCCGGGGGAGGGCTACACCTTC | CASSVVPGEGYTF
TRBD2 | TRBJ2-7 | 16 | TRBV7-2 | . | TGTGCCAGCAGCTTAGTTTCCACTAGCGGGAATAACGAGCAGTACTTC | CASSLVSTSGNNEQYF
. | TRBJ1-5 | 16 | TRBV18 | . | TGTGCCAGCTCACCCAACGAAGAAGAGAGGTATCAGCCCCAGCATTTT | CASSPNEEERYQPQHF
. | TRBJ1-6 | 17 | TRBV4-1 | . | TGCGCCAGCAGCCAGGAAACAGGGAGCTCCTATAATTCACCCCTCCACTTT | CASSQETGSSYNSPLHF
. | TRBJ2-7 | 11 | TRBV18 | . | TGTGCCAGCTCAAAAGAGGGCGAGCAGTACTTC | CASSKEGEQYF
. | TRBJ2-3 | 13 | TRBV7-2 | . | TGTGCCAGCAGCCTGGGTATCGCAGATACGCAGTATTTT | CASSLGIADTQYF
. | TRBJ1-3 | 15 | TRBV28 | . | TGTGCCAGCAGTTTCTTTCGGATCTCTGGAAACACCATATATTTT | CASSFFRISGNTIYF
. | TRBJ2-7 | 12 | TRBV2 | . | TGTGCCAGCAGATTAGGATCCTACGAGCAGTACTTC | CASRLGSYEQYF
. | TRBJ1-3 | 13 | TRBV10-1 | once | TGCGCCAGCAGTGCCAGCTCTGGAAACACCATATATTTT | CASSASSGNTIYF
. | TRBJ1-3 | 16 | TRBV4-1 | . | TGCGCCAGCAGCCAAGGTCAGGGACACTCTGGAAACACCATATATTTT | CASSQGQGHSGNTIYF
. | TRBJ1-1 | 20 | TRBV6-4 | . | TGTGCCACCCATTATCCGGATCCGTATCGTCCGGAGACAGGAACACTGGGAGCTTTCTTT | CATHYPDPYRPETGTLGAFF
TRBD1 | TRBJ1-3 | 16 | TRBV29-1 | . | TGCAGCGCAGATTCCGGGACAGTGGCCTCTGGAAACACCATATATTTT | CSADSGTVASGNTIYF
. | TRBJ2-1 | 14 | TRBV5-1 | . | TGCGCCAGCAGCTTAGGGACTGGGATGGGTGAGCAGTTCTTC | CASSLGTGMGEQFF
. | TRBJ1-2 | 18 | TRBV27 | . | TGTGCCAGCAGCTCAATACCTTTTACGGGAGACGCTAACTATGGCTACACCTTC | CASSSIPFTGDANYGYTF